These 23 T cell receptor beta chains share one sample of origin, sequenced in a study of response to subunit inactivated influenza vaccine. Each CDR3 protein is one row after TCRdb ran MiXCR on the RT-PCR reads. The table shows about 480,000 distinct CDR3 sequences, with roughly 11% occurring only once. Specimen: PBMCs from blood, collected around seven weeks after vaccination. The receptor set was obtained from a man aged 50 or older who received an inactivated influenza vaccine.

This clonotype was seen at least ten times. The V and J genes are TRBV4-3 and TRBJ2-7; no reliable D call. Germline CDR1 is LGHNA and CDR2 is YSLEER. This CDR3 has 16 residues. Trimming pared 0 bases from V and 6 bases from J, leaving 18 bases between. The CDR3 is CASSQESGRGRVEQYF. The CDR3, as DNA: TGCGCCAGCAGCCAAGAGTCGGGCAGAGGTCGGGTCGAGCAGTACTTC.

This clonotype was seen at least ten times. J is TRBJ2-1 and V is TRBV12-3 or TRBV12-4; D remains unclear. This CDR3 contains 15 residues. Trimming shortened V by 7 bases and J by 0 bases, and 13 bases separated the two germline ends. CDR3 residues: CASTLDAYSYNEQFF. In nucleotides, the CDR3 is TGTGCCAGCACCCTGGACGCCTACTCCTACAATGAGCAGTTCTTC.

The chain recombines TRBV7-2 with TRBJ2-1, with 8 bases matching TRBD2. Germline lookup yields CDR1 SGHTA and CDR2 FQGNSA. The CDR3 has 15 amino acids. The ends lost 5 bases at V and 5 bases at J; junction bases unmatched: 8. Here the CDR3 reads CASSASGTRNNEQFF. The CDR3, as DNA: TGTGCCAGCAGCGCCTCCGGGACTAGAAACAATGAGCAGTTCTTC.

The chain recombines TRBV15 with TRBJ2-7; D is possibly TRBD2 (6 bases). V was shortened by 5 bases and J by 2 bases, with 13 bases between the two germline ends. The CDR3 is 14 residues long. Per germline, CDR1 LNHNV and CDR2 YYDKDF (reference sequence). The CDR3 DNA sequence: TGTGCCACCAGCTGGGGGACTGGCGCCTACGAGCAGTACTTC. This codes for CATSWGTGAYEQYF.

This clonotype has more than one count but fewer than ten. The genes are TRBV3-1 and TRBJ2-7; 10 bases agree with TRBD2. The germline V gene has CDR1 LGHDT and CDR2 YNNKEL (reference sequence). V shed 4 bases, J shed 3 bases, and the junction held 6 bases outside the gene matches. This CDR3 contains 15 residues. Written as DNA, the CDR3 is TGTGCCAGCAGCCTTAGCGGGGGGCGCCACTACGAGCAGTACTTC. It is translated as CASSLSGGRHYEQYF.

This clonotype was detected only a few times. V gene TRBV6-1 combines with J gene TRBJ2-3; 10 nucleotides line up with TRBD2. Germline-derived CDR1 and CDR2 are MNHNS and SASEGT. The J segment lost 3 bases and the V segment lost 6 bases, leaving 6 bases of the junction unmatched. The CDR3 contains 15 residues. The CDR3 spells CASSLSGRITDTQYF. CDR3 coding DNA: TGTGCCAGCAGCCTTAGCGGGAGGATAACAGATACGCAGTATTTT.

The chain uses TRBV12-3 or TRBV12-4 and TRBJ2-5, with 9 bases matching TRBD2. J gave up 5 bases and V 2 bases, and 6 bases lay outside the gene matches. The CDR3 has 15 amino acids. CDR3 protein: CASSLISGSGETQYF. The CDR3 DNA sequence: TGTGCCAGCAGTTTAATTAGCGGGAGCGGTGAGACCCAGTACTTC.

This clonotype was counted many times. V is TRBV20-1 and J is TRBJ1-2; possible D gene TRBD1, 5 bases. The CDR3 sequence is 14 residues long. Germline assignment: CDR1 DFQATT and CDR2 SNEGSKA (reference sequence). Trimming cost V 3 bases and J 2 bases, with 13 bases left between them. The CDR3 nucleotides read TGCAGTGCTAGTGCGGGGCAAAGGAACTATGGCTACACCTTC. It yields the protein CSASAGQRNYGYTF.

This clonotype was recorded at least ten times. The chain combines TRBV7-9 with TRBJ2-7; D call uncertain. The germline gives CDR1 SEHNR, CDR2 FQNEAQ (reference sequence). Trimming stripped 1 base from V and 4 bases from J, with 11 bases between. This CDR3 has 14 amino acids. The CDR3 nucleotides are TGTGCCAGCAGCTTAGAAAGAAACGGATACGAGCAGTACTTC. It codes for CASSLERNGYEQYF. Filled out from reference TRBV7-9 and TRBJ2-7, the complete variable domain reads DTGVSQNPRHKITKRGQNVTFRCDPISEHNRLYWYRQTLGQGPEFLTYFQNEAQLEKSRLLSDRFSAERPKGSFSTLEIQRTEQGDSAMYLCASSLERNGYEQYFGPGTRLTVT.

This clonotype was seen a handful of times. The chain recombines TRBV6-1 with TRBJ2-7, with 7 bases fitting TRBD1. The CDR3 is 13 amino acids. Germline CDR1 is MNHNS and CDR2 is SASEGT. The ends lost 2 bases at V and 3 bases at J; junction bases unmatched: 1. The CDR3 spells CASSEWDSYEQYF. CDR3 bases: TGTGCCAGCAGTGAATGGGACAGCTACGAGCAGTACTTC.

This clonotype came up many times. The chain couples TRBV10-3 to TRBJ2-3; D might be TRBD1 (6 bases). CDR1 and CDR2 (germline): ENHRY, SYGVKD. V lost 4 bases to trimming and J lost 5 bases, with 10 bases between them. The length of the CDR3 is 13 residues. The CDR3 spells CAISGQQGDTQYF. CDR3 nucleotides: TGTGCCATCAGTGGTCAACAGGGAGATACGCAGTATTTT.

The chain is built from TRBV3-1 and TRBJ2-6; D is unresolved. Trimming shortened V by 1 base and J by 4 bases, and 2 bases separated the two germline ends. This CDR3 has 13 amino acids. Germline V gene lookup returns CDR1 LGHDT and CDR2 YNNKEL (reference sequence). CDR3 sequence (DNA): TGTGCCAGCAGCCAAGTGGGGGCCAACGTCCTGACTTTC. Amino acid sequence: CASSQVGANVLTF.

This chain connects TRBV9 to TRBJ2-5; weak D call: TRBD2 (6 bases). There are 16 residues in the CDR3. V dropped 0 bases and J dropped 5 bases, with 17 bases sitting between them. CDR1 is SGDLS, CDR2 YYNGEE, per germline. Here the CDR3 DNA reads TGTGCCAGCAGCGTAGGCGGAGGCGCGGGGTGGGAGACCCAGTACTTC. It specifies CASSVGGGAGWETQYF. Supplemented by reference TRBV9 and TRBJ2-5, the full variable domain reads DSGVTQTPKHLITATGQRVTLRCSPRSGDLSVYWYQQSLDQGLQFLIQYYNGEERAKGNILERFSAQQFPDLHSELNLSSLELGDSALYFCASSVGGGAGWETQYFGPGTRLLVL.

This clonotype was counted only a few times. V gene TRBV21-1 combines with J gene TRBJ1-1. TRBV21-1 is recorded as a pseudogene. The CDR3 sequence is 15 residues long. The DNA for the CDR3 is TGTGCCAGCAGCCCCCGTCGGCGGGTGGGCACTGAAGCTTTCTTT. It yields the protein CASSPRRRVGTEAFF.

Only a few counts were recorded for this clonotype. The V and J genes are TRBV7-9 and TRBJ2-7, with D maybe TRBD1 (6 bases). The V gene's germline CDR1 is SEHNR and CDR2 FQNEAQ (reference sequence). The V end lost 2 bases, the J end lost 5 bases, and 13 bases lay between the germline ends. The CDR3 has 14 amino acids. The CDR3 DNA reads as TGTGCCAGCAGCTTACAGCAGGGGCTGAACGAGCAGTACTTC. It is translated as CASSLQQGLNEQYF.

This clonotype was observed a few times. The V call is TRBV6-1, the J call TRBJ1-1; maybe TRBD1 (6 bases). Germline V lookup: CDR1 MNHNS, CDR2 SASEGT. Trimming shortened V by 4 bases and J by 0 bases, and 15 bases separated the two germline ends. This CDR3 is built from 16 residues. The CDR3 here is CASSGLIRGVNTEAFF. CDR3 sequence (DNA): TGTGCCAGCAGTGGCCTGATTAGGGGGGTGAACACTGAAGCTTTCTTT.

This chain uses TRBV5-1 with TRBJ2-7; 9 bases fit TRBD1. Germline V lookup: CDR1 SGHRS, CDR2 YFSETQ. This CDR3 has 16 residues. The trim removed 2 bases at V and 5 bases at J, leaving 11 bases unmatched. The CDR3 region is CASSLTGTGWRDEQYF. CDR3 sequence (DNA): TGCGCCAGCAGCTTAACCGGGACAGGGTGGCGCGACGAGCAGTACTTC.

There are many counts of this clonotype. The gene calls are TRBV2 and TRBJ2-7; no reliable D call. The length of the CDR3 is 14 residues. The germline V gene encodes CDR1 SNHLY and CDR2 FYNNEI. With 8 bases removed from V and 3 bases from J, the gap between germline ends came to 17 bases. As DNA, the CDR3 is TGTGCCAGCGTGGGGTGGAATCGGGTCTACGAGCAGTACTTC. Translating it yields CASVGWNRVYEQYF.

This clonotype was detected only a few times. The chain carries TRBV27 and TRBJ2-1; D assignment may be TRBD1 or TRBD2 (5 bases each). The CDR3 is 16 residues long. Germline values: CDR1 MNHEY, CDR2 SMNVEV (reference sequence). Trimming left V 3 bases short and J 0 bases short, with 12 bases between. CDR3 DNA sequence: TGTGCCAGCAGTTTGATGGCCGGGACCTCCTACAATGAGCAGTTCTTC. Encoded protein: CASSLMAGTSYNEQFF.

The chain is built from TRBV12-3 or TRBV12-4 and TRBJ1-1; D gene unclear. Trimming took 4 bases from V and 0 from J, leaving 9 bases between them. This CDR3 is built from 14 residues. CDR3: CASSSWAVNTEAFF. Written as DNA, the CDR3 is TGTGCCAGCAGTTCGTGGGCGGTGAACACTGAAGCTTTCTTT.

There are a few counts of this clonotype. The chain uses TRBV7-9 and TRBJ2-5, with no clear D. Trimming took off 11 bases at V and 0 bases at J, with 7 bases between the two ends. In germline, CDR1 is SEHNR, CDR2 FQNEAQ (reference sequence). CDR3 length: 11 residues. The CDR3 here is CASRDQETQYF. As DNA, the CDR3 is TGTGCCTCCCGCGACCAAGAGACCCAGTACTTC.

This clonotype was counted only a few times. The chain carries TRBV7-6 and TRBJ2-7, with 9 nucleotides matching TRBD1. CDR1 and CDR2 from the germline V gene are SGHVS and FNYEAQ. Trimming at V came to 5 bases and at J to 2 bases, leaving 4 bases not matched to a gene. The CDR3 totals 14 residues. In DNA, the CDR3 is TGTGCCAGCAGCAACCGGGACAGGGCCTACGAGCAGTACTTC. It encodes CASSNRDRAYEQYF.

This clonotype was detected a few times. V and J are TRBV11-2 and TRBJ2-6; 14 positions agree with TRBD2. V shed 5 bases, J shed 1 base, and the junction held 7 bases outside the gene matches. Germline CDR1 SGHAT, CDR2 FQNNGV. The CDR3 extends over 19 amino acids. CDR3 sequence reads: CASSRLGLAGASGANVLTF. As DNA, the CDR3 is TGTGCCAGCAGCCGACTGGGACTAGCGGGAGCGTCTGGGGCCAACGTCCTGACTTTC.